This TCR beta chain was documented in a study of blood T cell repertoires in COVID-19. Across the study: Whether acute or convalescent, the COVID-19 samples came from the United States, Italy and Spain. From T cells, B-cell-depleted T cells, or PBMCs came the material, which was cDNA or gDNA.

In the source study's methods: Amplification of reference gene primers provided the estimated nucleated cell counts. Assay used: immunoSEQ multiplex PCR; TCRdb lists only in-frame clones, some missing. The DNA gave D and trimming, while V, J and clone size come from that table. The sample records approximately 190,000 clones, about four fifths being singletons. Specimen: peripheral blood. The TCR was taken from a man aged 55 to 70 with acute or convalescent COVID-19.

CDR3 protein: CASSLASGARDRGTDTQYF. CDR3 bases: TGTGCCAGCAGCTTAGCTTCAGGCGCCCGGGACAGAGGCACAGATACGCAGTATTTT. This chain connects TRBV7-9 to TRBJ2-3; 7 nucleotides line up with TRBD1. The ends lost 0 bases at V and 1 base at J; junction bases unmatched: 13. There are 19 residues in the CDR3. In germline, CDR1 is SEHNR, CDR2 FQNEAQ (reference sequence).